Following are 30 T cell receptor beta chains from one sample sequenced in a study of cytomegalovirus exposure and HLA in healthy donors. 13 Jbeta primers and 60 Vbeta primers were used for the PCR. TCRdb keeps only in-frame clones here, not all; method: immunoSEQ multiplex PCR. The sample has about 180,000 clones; around 83% are singletons. Sequenced sample: PBMCs. The source of these receptors is a girl aged 2 to 10 in good health and CMV-seropositive.

The chain uses TRBV5-1 and TRBJ2-5; D is perhaps TRBD2 (6 bases). Between the trimmed V and J ends, which lost 1 base and 1 base, there was a span of 8 bases. The CDR3 consists of 14 residues. The germline gives CDR1 SGHRS, CDR2 YFSETQ. The CDR3 region is CASSLRAGQETQYF. DNA of the CDR3: TGCGCCAGCAGCTTGCGAGCGGGCCAAGAGACCCAGTACTTC.

V gene TRBV5-1 combines with J gene TRBJ2-7; D gene uncertain. Germline V gene lookup returns CDR1 SGHRS and CDR2 YFSETQ. V was cut by 0 bases and J by 2 bases, with 6 bases left in between. This CDR3 comprises 13 residues. The CDR3 DNA follows: TGCGCCAGCAGCTTGGGCAGTACCTACGAGCAGTACTTC. It is translated as CASSLGSTYEQYF.

The chain employs TRBV30 and TRBJ2-4; a weak D match, TRBD1 (5 bases). In germline, CDR1 is GTSNPN, CDR2 SVGIG (reference sequence). The germline V and J ends were trimmed by 0 bases and 0 bases, with 15 bases remaining between them. The CDR3 has 17 residues. CDR3 amino acids: CAWSVRWGEIAKNIQYF. DNA of the CDR3: TGTGCCTGGAGTGTACGGTGGGGCGAGATAGCCAAAAACATTCAGTACTTC.

The chain recombines TRBV29-1 with TRBJ1-5; 9 bases map to TRBD1. CDR1 is SQVTM and CDR2 is ANQGSEA in the germline V gene. There are 13 residues in the CDR3. The V segment lost 7 bases and the J segment 4 bases; nucleotides outside the gene matches: 5. CDR3 coding DNA: TGCAGCGGGGCGGACAGGGGTAATCAGCCCCAGCATTTT. Its translation is CSGADRGNQPQHF. Drawing the rest from reference TRBV29-1 and TRBJ1-5, the complete variable domain is SAVISQKPSRDICQRGTSLTIQCQVDSQVTMMFWYRQQPGQSLTLIATANQGSEATYESGFVIDKFPISRPNLTFSTLTVSNMSPEDSSIYLCSGADRGNQPQHFGDGTRLSIL.

V usage is TRBV4-2 and J usage is TRBJ2-7, with 13 bases matching TRBD2. V dropped 3 bases and J dropped 6; count of bases not matched to a gene: 17. In germline, CDR1 is LGHNA, CDR2 YNFKEQ. CDR3 size: 19 residues. The CDR3 DNA is TGTGCCAGCAGCCACGGCACCGGGACTAGCGGGACTCAGGCGGGCGAGCAGTACTTC. Its protein product is CASSHGTGTSGTQAGEQYF.

This sequence joins TRBV5-4 and TRBJ1-1; D is perhaps TRBD1 (6 bases). Germline assignment: CDR1 SGHNT and CDR2 YYREEE (reference sequence). Trimming removed 4 bases at V and 7 bases at J, with 11 bases between. The CDR3 covers 12 residues. The CDR3 loop is CASSDRTDEAFF. In nucleotides, the CDR3 is TGTGCCAGCAGCGACCGGACAGATGAAGCTTTCTTT.

The rearrangement joins TRBV29-1 to TRBJ2-7; the match to TRBD1 covers 8 bases. Per germline, CDR1 SQVTM and CDR2 ANQGSEA. After removal of 7 bases from V and 5 bases from J, the junction contained 10 bases not matched to a gene. The CDR3 contains 13 residues. CDR3 residues: CSAGDRRRHEQYF. As DNA, the CDR3 is TGCAGCGCGGGGGACAGGAGGCGCCACGAGCAGTACTTC.

This clone has only one observation. The V gene is TRBV2, the J gene TRBJ2-1; a weak D match, TRBD2 (7 bases). V was cut by 1 base and J by 10 bases, with 29 bases left in between. Germline CDR1 reads SNHLY; CDR2 reads FYNNEI. CDR3 length: 19 residues. The CDR3: CASSEEGGWGGRGVGEQFF. CDR3 nucleotides: TGTGCCAGCAGTGAAGAAGGGGGGTGGGGCGGGAGAGGGGTAGGAGAGCAGTTCTTC.

This chain joins TRBV5-1 and TRBJ2-6; D gene uncertain. There are 15 residues in the CDR3. CDR1 is SGHRS, CDR2 YFSETQ, per germline. The germline V and J ends were trimmed by 6 bases and 4 bases, with 14 bases remaining between them. The CDR3 nucleotides read TGCGCCAGCACGGCGGTCCGGTGGGGGGCCAACGTCCTGACTTTC. This sequence encodes CASTAVRWGANVLTF.

The chain combines TRBV7-3 with TRBJ1-3, with 7 bases fitting TRBD1. The trim removed 4 bases at V and 2 bases at J, leaving 2 bases unmatched. Per germline, CDR1 SGHTA and CDR2 FQGTGA. This CDR3 contains 14 residues. CDR3 sequence (DNA): TGTGCCAGCAGCTCGACAGGGACTGGAAACACCATATATTTT. It is translated as CASSSTGTGNTIYF.

This chain uses TRBV19 with TRBJ2-1, with D unclear. This CDR3 spans 13 amino acids. Looked up from germline, CDR1 is LNHDA and CDR2 is SQIVND (reference sequence). Between the trimmed V and J ends, which lost 6 bases and 1 base, there was a span of 7 bases. CDR3: CASSPNSYNEQFF. The CDR3 nucleotides are TGTGCCAGTAGCCCCAATTCCTACAATGAGCAGTTCTTC.

This chain uses TRBV5-1 with TRBJ2-5; 7 bases match TRBD1. This CDR3 has 13 residues. Germline lookup yields CDR1 SGHRS and CDR2 YFSETQ. The V gene end was trimmed by 3 bases and the J gene end by 5 bases; junction bases not matched to a gene: 4. The CDR3 nucleotides are TGCGCCAGCAGCTGGGACAGTCGGGAGACCCAGTACTTC. Its translation is CASSWDSRETQYF.

The chain joins TRBV6-5 to TRBJ2-1, with 7 bases aligning to TRBD2. This CDR3 contains 15 residues. V gave up 7 bases and J gave up 0 bases; unmatched junction bases: 6. The germline V gene has CDR1 MNHEY and CDR2 SVGAGI. The CDR3 sequence: CASMRAGSSYNEQFF. CDR3 nucleotides: TGTGCCAGCATGAGAGCGGGAAGCTCCTACAATGAGCAGTTCTTC.

The V gene is TRBV6-5, the J gene TRBJ1-1; D is possibly TRBD1 (5 bases). The V end lost 1 base, the J end lost 7 bases, and 7 bases lay between the germline ends. CDR1 MNHEY and CDR2 SVGAGI come from the germline V gene. There are 12 residues in the CDR3. This CDR3 reads CASSYWRGEAFF. As DNA, the CDR3 is TGTGCCAGCAGTTACTGGAGGGGTGAAGCTTTCTTT.

This clone was counted once. The V call is TRBV5-1, the J call TRBJ1-6; D is perhaps TRBD1 (5 bases). V was trimmed by 0 bases and J by 7 bases, leaving 8 bases between them. Germline lookup yields CDR1 SGHRS and CDR2 YFSETQ. The CDR3 covers 14 residues. Written as DNA, the CDR3 is TGCGCCAGCAGCTTGGAAGCAGGGAATTCACCCCTCCACTTT. Its protein is CASSLEAGNSPLHF.

The rearrangement links TRBV13 to TRBJ2-5, with 7 bases that match TRBD2. V was pared by 5 bases and J by 5 bases, with 14 bases of the junction left unmatched. Looked up from germline, CDR1 is PRHDT and CDR2 is FYEKMQ (reference sequence). The CDR3 totals 16 residues. This CDR3 is CASSGSLAGEGETQYF. The CDR3 nucleotides are TGTGCCAGCAGCGGTAGTTTAGCGGGTGAGGGGGAGACCCAGTACTTC.

CDR3 loop: CAWSVSARGQPQHF. The CDR3 DNA reads TGTGCCTGGAGTGTGTCAGCTAGGGGACAGCCCCAGCATTTT. The chain joins TRBV30 to TRBJ1-5; a possible D gene is TRBD1 (5 bases). CDR1 and CDR2 (germline): GTSNPN, SVGIG (reference sequence). The CDR3 length is 14 residues. V was shortened by 0 bases and J by 7 bases, with 13 bases between the two germline ends.

V and J are TRBV9 and TRBJ1-2; D not certain. CDR1 and CDR2 from the germline V gene are SGDLS and YYNGEE. This CDR3 is built from 13 residues. V was pared by 0 bases and J by 7 bases, with 10 bases between. CDR3 protein: CASSVDRSGGYTF. The CDR3 DNA reads TGTGCCAGCAGCGTAGATAGGAGTGGTGGCTACACCTTC. The full variable domain, with the rest looked up from reference TRBV9 and TRBJ1-2, is DSGVTQTPKHLITATGQRVTLRCSPRSGDLSVYWYQQSLDQGLQFLIQYYNGEERAKGNILERFSAQQFPDLHSELNLSSLELGDSALYFCASSVDRSGGYTFGSGTRLTVV.

The V and J genes are TRBV23-1 and TRBJ2-7, with D possibly matching TRBD2 (6 bases). TRBV23-1 is noted as an ORF with a role that remains uncertain. The CDR3 runs to 13 residues. Trimming cost V 4 bases and J 3 bases, with 10 bases left between them. The CDR3 DNA follows: TGCGCCAGCAGTCGGGCGGGGCTCTACGAGCAGTACTTC. Protein: CASSRAGLYEQYF.

The CDR3 reads CASSHLSGGRYEQYF. In DNA, the CDR3 is TGCGCCAGCAGTCATCTGTCGGGGGGACGCTACGAGCAGTACTTC. This rearrangement joins TRBV23-1 to TRBJ2-5; 7 nucleotides agree with TRBD2. The DNA end favors TRBJ2-7, so the J call may be wrong. TRBV23-1 is flagged as an ORF with uncertain function. The CDR3 is 15 residues long.

The rearrangement links TRBV19 to TRBJ2-1, with 10 bases identical to TRBD2. The CDR3 length is 16 residues. CDR1 and CDR2 (germline): LNHDA, SQIVND (reference sequence). The J segment lost 0 bases and the V segment lost 5 bases, leaving 4 bases of the junction unmatched. DNA for the CDR3: TGTGCCAGTAGTGACTCTAGCGGGAGCTCCTACAATGAGCAGTTCTTC. Translated: CASSDSSGSSYNEQFF.

The chain couples TRBV7-9 to TRBJ1-3; TRBD1 matches 7 bases. This CDR3 comprises 13 residues. Per germline, CDR1 SEHNR and CDR2 FQNEAQ (reference sequence). V shed 5 bases and J 7 bases; nucleotides not matched to a gene: 5. The CDR3 sequence: CASSIGTVNTIYF. DNA of the CDR3: TGTGCCAGCAGCATTGGGACAGTCAACACCATATATTTT.

The DNA of the CDR3 is TGTGCCACCAGCTTATTGCGGACTGAACGGAATGAGCAGTTCTTC. Its protein is CATSLLRTERNEQFF. The chain combines TRBV15 with TRBJ2-1; D perhaps matches TRBD2 (5 bases). V gave up 5 bases and J gave up 7 bases, with 18 bases separating them. This CDR3 is built from 15 residues. Germline V gene sequence: CDR1 LNHNV, CDR2 YYDKDF (reference sequence).

The chain links TRBV27 to TRBJ1-2; 9 positions match TRBD1. There are 14 residues in the CDR3. Germline V lookup: CDR1 MNHEY, CDR2 SMNVEV (reference sequence). Trimming cost V 4 bases and J 8 bases; bases outside gene matches: 8. The CDR3 spells CASSSLRQGEGYTF. CDR3 sequence (DNA): TGTGCCAGCAGTTCCCTCCGACAGGGGGAAGGCTACACCTTC.

This chain connects TRBV19 to TRBJ2-3, with D possibly being TRBD2 (5 bases). Germline CDR1 LNHDA, CDR2 SQIVND (reference sequence). Deletions cut 6 bases from V and 1 base from J, with 17 bases between. The CDR3 is 16 amino acids. CDR3 nucleotide sequence: TGTGCCAGTAGGGCTCTTAGGGCGGGTGGCACAGATACGCAGTATTTT. As protein: CASRALRAGGTDTQYF.

The rearrangement joins TRBV11-2 to TRBJ2-1; 11 bases are a match to TRBD2. The CDR3 consists of 13 residues. V trimming: 5 bases; J trimming: 10 bases; junction bases outside the gene matches: 4. CDR1 SGHAT and CDR2 FQNNGV come from the germline V gene. CDR3 nucleotide sequence: TGTGCCAGCAGCGCTAGACTAGCGGGAGAGCAGTTCTTC. Translating it yields CASSARLAGEQFF.

This clone was counted between two and nine times. The chain recombines TRBV10-2 with TRBJ1-1; 9 bases map to TRBD1. V lost 7 bases and J lost 1; bases outside the gene matches: 13. The CDR3 length is 17 residues. Germline V gives CDR1 WSHSY, CDR2 SAAADI. The CDR3 coding sequence is TGCGCCAGCAAAAGGGGGGTCGGGACAGGGCAGAACACTGAAGCTTTCTTT. Translation gives CASKRGVGTGQNTEAFF.

The rearrangement uses TRBV28 and TRBJ2-7; weak D call: TRBD1 (6 bases). V lost 8 bases and J 2 bases, leaving 22 bases between the germline ends. The CDR3 runs to 16 residues. Germline V gene data show CDR1 as MDHEN and CDR2 as SYDVKM. This chain's CDR3 is CASGTGYPPTPYEQYF. For the CDR3, the DNA is TGTGCCAGCGGCACAGGGTATCCCCCAACCCCCTACGAGCAGTACTTC.

The V gene is TRBV28, the J gene TRBJ1-1; D ambiguous. This CDR3 is 15 amino acids long. V gave up 9 bases and J gave up 1 base, with 18 bases separating them. In germline, CDR1 is MDHEN, CDR2 SYDVKM. CDR3 bases: TGTGCCAGTAGAATTATCATAGGAGGGAACACTGAAGCTTTCTTT. Its protein is CASRIIIGGNTEAFF.

This clone was counted only a few times. This chain links TRBV5-5 with TRBJ2-4, with 11 bases matching TRBD2. V shed 3 bases and J 5 bases; nucleotides not matched to a gene: 4. CDR3 length equals 15 residues. The germline gives CDR1 SGHKS, CDR2 YYEKEE (reference sequence). The CDR3 nucleotides are TGTGCCAGCAGCTCCCTAGCGGGAGGCGAAAACATTCAGTACTTC. Encoded protein: CASSSLAGGENIQYF. The entire variable domain, with the rest obtained from reference TRBV5-5 and TRBJ2-4, is as follows: DAGVTQSPTHLIKTRGQQVTLRCSPISGHKSVSWYQQVLGQGPQFIFQYYEKEERGRGNFPDRFSARQFPNYSSELNVNALLLGDSALYLCASSSLAGGENIQYFGAGTRLSVL.